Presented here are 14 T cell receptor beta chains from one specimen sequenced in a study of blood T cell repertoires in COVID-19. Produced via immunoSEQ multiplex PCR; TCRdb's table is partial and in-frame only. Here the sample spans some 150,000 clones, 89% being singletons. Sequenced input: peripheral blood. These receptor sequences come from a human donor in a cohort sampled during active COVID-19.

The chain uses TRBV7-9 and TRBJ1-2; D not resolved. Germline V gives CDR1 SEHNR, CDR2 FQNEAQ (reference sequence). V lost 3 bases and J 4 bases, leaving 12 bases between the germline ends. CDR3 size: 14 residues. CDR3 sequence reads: CASSFTSNSYGYTF. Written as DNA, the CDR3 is TGTGCCAGCAGCTTCACCTCCAACTCCTATGGCTACACCTTC. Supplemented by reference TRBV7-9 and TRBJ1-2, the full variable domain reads DTGVSQNPRHKITKRGQNVTFRCDPISEHNRLYWYRQTLGQGPEFLTYFQNEAQLEKSRLLSDRFSAERPKGSFSTLEIQRTEQGDSAMYLCASSFTSNSYGYTFGSGTRLTVV.

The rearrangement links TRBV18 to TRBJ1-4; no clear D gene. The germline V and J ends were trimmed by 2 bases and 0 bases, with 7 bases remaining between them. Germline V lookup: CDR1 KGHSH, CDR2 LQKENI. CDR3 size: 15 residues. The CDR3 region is CASSPVWPTNEKLFF. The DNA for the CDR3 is TGTGCCAGCTCACCAGTCTGGCCAACTAATGAAAAACTGTTTTTT. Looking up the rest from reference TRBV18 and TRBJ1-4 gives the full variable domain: NAGVMQNPRHLVRRRGQEARLRCSPMKGHSHVYWYRQLPEEGLKFMVYLQKENIIDESGMPKERFSAEFPKEGPSILRIQQVVRGDSAAYFCASSPVWPTNEKLFFGSGTQLSVL.

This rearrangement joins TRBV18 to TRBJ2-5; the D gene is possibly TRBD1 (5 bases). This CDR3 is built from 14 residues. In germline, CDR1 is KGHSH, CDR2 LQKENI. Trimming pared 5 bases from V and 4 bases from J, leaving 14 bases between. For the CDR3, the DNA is TGTGCCAGCTCATCTCCGACAACAGGAGAGACCCAGTACTTC. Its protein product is CASSSPTTGETQYF.

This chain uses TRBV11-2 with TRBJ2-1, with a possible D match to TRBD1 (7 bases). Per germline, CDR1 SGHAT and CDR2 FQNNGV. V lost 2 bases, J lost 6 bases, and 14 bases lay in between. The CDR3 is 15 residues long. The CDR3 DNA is TGTGCCAGCAGCTTACAGGGGGGAAGGTTCAATGAGCAGTTCTTC. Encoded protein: CASSLQGGRFNEQFF. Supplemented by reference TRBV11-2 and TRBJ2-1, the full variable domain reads EAGVAQSPRYKIIEKRQSVAFWCNPISGHATLYWYQQILGQGPKLLIQFQNNGVVDDSQLPKDRFSAERLKGVDSTLKIQPAKLEDSAVYLCASSLQGGRFNEQFFGPGTRLTVL.

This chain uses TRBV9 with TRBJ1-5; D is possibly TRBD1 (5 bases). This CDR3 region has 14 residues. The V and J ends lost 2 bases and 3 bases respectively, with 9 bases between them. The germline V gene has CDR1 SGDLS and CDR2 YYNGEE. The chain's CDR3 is CASSVGGNNQPQHF. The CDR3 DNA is TGTGCCAGCAGCGTCGGGGGAAACAATCAGCCCCAGCATTTT. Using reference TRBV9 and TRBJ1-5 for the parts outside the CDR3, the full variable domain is DSGVTQTPKHLITATGQRVTLRCSPRSGDLSVYWYQQSLDQGLQFLIQYYNGEERAKGNILERFSAQQFPDLHSELNLSSLELGDSALYFCASSVGGNNQPQHFGDGTRLSIL.

In DNA form, the CDR3 reads TGTGCCAGCAGTGAAGTGGACAGGAGCTCCTACGAGCAGTACTTC. Encoded protein: CASSEVDRSSYEQYF. The rearrangement links TRBV6-1 to TRBJ2-7; TRBD1 agrees at 7 bases. This CDR3 comprises 15 residues. The germline gives CDR1 MNHNS, CDR2 SASEGT. J gave up 0 bases and V 1 base, and 3 bases lay outside the gene matches.

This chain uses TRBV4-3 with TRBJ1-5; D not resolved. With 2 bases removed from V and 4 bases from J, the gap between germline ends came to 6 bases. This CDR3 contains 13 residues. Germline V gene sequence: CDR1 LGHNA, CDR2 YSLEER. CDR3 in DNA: TGCGCCAGCAGCCAAACTCCTAATCAGCCCCAGCATTTT. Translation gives CASSQTPNQPQHF.

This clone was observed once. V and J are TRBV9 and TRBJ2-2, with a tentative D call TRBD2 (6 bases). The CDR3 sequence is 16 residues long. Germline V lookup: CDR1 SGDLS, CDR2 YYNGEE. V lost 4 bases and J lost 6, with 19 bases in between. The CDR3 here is CASSPLRGISAGELFF. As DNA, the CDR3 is TGTGCCAGCAGCCCCCTTCGGGGGATCTCGGCCGGGGAGCTGTTTTTT.

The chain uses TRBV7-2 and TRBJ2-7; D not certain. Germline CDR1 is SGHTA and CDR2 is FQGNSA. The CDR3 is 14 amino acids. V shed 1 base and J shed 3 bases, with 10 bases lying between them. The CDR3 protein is CASSLGGWLYEQYF. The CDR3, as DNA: TGTGCCAGCAGCTTAGGTGGCTGGCTCTACGAGCAGTACTTC.

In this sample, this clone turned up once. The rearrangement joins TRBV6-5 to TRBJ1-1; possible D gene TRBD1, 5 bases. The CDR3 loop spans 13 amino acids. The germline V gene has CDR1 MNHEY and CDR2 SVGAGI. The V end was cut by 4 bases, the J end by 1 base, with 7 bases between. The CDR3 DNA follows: TGTGCCAGCAGTTCCAGGGAGAACACTGAAGCTTTCTTT. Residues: CASSSRENTEAFF.

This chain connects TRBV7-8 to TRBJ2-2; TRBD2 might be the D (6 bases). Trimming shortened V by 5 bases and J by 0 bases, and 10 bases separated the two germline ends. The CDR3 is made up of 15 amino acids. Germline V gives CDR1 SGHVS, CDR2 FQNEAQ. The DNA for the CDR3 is TGTGCCAGCAGCGTTAGCGGTCCGAACACCGGGGAGCTGTTTTTT. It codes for CASSVSGPNTGELFF.

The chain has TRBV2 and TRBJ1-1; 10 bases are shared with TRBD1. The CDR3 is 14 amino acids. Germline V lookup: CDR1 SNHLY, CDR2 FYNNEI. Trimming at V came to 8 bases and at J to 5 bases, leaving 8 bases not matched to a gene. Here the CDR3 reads CASQPGQGRTEAFF. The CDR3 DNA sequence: TGTGCCAGCCAACCGGGACAGGGGAGGACTGAAGCTTTCTTT.

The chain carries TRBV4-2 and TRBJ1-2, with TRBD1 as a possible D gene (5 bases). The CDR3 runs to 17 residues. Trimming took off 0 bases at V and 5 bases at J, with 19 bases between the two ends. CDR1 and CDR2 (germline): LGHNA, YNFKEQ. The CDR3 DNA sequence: TGTGCCAGCAGCCAAGAGGCCCGGGCGGCGGAGGGGTATGGCTACACCTTC. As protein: CASSQEARAAEGYGYTF.

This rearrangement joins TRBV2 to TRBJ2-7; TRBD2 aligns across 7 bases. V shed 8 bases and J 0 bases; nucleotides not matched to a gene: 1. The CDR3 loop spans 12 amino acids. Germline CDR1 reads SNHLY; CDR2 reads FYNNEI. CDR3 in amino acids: CASRGGSYEQYF. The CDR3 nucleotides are TGTGCCAGCCGCGGGGGCTCCTACGAGCAGTACTTC.